This passage covers 7 T cell receptor beta chains from one sample sequenced in a study of cytomegalovirus exposure and HLA in healthy donors. It was with 60 Vbeta and 13 Jbeta primers that the PCR ran. Sequenced by immunoSEQ multiplex PCR; TCRdb stores in-frame clones only, minus some. This table holds roughly 120,000 clones, roughly four fifths found once. Sequenced material: PBMCs. These receptors came from a man aged 45-65 years in good health and CMV-seronegative.

The V call is TRBV6-1, the J call TRBJ2-3; a possible D gene is TRBD2 (6 bases). Germline lookup yields CDR1 MNHNS and CDR2 SASEGT. The CDR3 contains 13 residues. V was clipped by 6 bases and J by 6 bases, with 13 bases between them. CDR3 protein: CASSETSSDTQYF. DNA of the CDR3: TGTGCCAGCAGCGAGACTAGTTCGGATACGCAGTATTTT.

This clone has a handful of counts. The CDR3: CASSITTGRTEAFF. DNA for the CDR3: TGTGCCAGCAGCATTACGACAGGGCGGACTGAAGCTTTCTTT. This sequence joins TRBV7-2 and TRBJ1-1, with TRBD1 matching over 7 bases. The germline V gene encodes CDR1 SGHTA and CDR2 FQGNSA. The ends lost 5 bases at V and 5 bases at J; junction bases unmatched: 8. This CDR3 is built from 14 residues.

V and J are TRBV28 and TRBJ1-1; D is ambiguous. Trimming took off 3 bases at V and 4 bases at J, with 18 bases between the two ends. Per germline, CDR1 MDHEN and CDR2 SYDVKM. The CDR3 consists of 16 residues. The CDR3 nucleotides read TGTGCCAGCAGTTTCCCTCCGGATCCTCGGGGCACTGAAGCTTTCTTT. Translated, it gives CASSFPPDPRGTEAFF.

This chain connects TRBV5-4 to TRBJ2-7, with D maybe TRBD1 (8 bases). The CDR3 extends over 14 amino acids. Germline values: CDR1 SGHNT, CDR2 YYREEE (reference sequence). Trimming stripped 4 bases from V and 6 bases from J, with 17 bases between. CDR3 nucleotide sequence: TGTGCCAGCAGCCCGGGGGGACAGGATCTCGAGCAGTACGTC. Translated, it gives CASSPGGQDLEQYV.

The V gene is TRBV28, the J gene TRBJ2-5; D remains unclear. TRBJ2-7 matches the DNA end more closely, so the J call is doubtful. CDR1 is MDHEN and CDR2 is SYDVKM in the germline V gene. The CDR3 length is 13 residues. The CDR3 here is CASSLVPPYEQYF. CDR3 bases: TGTGCCAGCAGTTTAGTCCCCCCCTACGAGCAGTACTTC.

CDR3 region: CASSGNYQGDYGYTF. The CDR3 DNA follows: TGTGCCAGTAGTGGAAACTACCAAGGGGACTATGGCTACACCTTC. The chain links TRBV19 to TRBJ1-2, with D perhaps TRBD1 (5 bases). This CDR3 comprises 15 residues. Per the germline V gene, CDR1 is LNHDA and CDR2 is SQIVND (reference sequence). The germline V and J ends were trimmed by 5 bases and 3 bases, with 16 bases remaining between them.

The V call is TRBV19, the J call TRBJ1-2, with D perhaps matching TRBD1 (6 bases). This CDR3 is built from 15 residues. V lost 5 bases, J lost 4 bases, and 17 bases lay in between. Germline CDR1 and CDR2: LNHDA and SQIVND (reference sequence). The CDR3 is CASSFTGNTGYGYTF. CDR3 nucleotides: TGTGCCAGTAGTTTTACAGGGAACACGGGCTATGGCTACACCTTC.